What follows are 5 T cell receptor beta chains derived from one specimen sequenced in a study of blood T cell repertoires in COVID-19. The data were produced by immunoSEQ multiplex PCR, yet TCRdb's version contains in-frame clones alone and is incomplete. The table includes roughly 160,000 clones, about 80% detected once. The material sequenced was peripheral blood. Every receptor here comes from a woman of 80 years or more with acute or convalescent COVID-19.

The chain uses TRBV3-1 (or the pseudogene TRBV3-2) and TRBJ1-1; tentative D call: TRBD1 (6 bases). The CDR3 contains 14 residues. V was pared by 0 bases and J by 9 bases, with 14 bases between. Germline V gives CDR1 LGHDT, CDR2 YNNKEL (reference sequence). CDR3 nucleotides: TGTGCCAGCAGCCAAGATCAGGGGAAGGGTAAAGCTTTCTTT. Translating it yields CASSQDQGKGKAFF.

The gene calls are TRBV5-1 and TRBJ2-1, with 9 positions matching TRBD2. V lost 6 bases, J lost 4 bases, and 14 bases stayed unmatched. The germline CDR1 and CDR2 sequences are SGHRS and YFSETQ. This CDR3 region has 17 residues. The CDR3 DNA is TGCGCCAGCACATTCCGCCCCAGCGGGAGGTGGTACAATGAGCAGTTCTTC. The encoded protein is CASTFRPSGRWYNEQFF.

In this sample, this clone turned up a few times. Here the CDR3 DNA reads TGTGCCAGCAGCCAAGACATTAGCAATCAGCCCCAGCATTTT. Translation gives CASSQDISNQPQHF. The chain combines TRBV3-1 (or the pseudogene TRBV3-2) with TRBJ1-5; D gene unclear. V lost 0 bases to trimming and J lost 0 bases, with 3 bases between them. Germline CDR1 LGHDT, CDR2 YNNKEL (reference sequence). This CDR3 has 14 residues.

V and J are TRBV4-1 and TRBJ2-5, with 7 nucleotides matching TRBD2. J lost 4 bases, V lost 4 bases, and 9 bases had no gene match. CDR1 and CDR2 from the germline V gene are MGHRA and YSYEKL. The CDR3 is made up of 15 amino acids. The CDR3 DNA reads as TGCGCCAGCAGCCGTGGACTAGTCGATGGAGAGACCCAGTACTTC. It translates to CASSRGLVDGETQYF.

This sequence joins TRBV7-9 and TRBJ2-5; D might be TRBD2 (5 bases). Germline V gives CDR1 SEHNR, CDR2 FQNEAQ (reference sequence). The CDR3 contains 14 residues. With 1 base removed from V and 4 bases from J, the gap between germline ends came to 10 bases. CDR3 bases: TGTGCCAGCAGCTTAGGTGGTAGCGCAGAGACCCAGTACTTC. Translated, it gives CASSLGGSAETQYF. The full variable domain, completed using reference TRBV7-9 and TRBJ2-5, is DTGVSQNPRHKITKRGQNVTFRCDPISEHNRLYWYRQTLGQGPEFLTYFQNEAQLEKSRLLSDRFSAERPKGSFSTLEIQRTEQGDSAMYLCASSLGGSAETQYFGPGTRLLVL.